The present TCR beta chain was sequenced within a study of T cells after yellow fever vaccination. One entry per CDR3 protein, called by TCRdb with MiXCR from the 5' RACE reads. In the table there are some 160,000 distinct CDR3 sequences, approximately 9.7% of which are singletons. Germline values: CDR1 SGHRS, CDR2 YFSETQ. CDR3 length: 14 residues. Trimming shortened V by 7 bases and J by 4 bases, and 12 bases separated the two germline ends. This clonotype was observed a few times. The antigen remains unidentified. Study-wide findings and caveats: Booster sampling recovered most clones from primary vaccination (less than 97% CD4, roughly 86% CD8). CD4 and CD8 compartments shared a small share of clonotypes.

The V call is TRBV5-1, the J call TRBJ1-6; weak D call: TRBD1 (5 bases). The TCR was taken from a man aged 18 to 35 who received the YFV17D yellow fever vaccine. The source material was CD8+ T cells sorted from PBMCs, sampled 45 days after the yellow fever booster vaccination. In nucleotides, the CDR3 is TGCGCCAGCGGCGACCGGGGGTATAATTCACCCCTCCACTTT. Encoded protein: CASGDRGYNSPLHF.